The TCR beta chain under discussion was sequenced for a study of control samples from healthy donors and cancer patients. The CDR3 covers 15 residues. Deletions cut 2 bases from V and 3 bases from J, with 11 bases between. Germline V gene data show CDR1 as MNHNS and CDR2 as SASEGT. Using immunoSEQ multiplex PCR, the repertoire was profiled, and TCRdb retains in-frame clones only, with some absent. The profile shows 85,000 to 95,000 clones, approximately 90% of them singletons. The chain is built from TRBV6-1 and TRBJ2-1; the D gene could be TRBD1 or TRBD2 (5 bases each). What was sequenced was blood. The receptor was derived from a woman between 25 and 40 years old in good health. The CDR3 DNA reads as TGTGCCAGCAGTGAACGATTGGGGGTCTACAATGAGCAGTTCTTC. Residues: CASSERLGVYNEQFF.